A selection of T cell receptor beta chains follows, all from one sample in a study of control samples from healthy donors and cancer patients. The table came from immunoSEQ multiplex PCR; TCRdb's copy has only in-frame clones and leaves some out. The sample lists 70,000 to 100,000 clones; around nine tenths were seen once. Sequenced sample: PBMCs. These receptors came from a woman aged 55-69 years with head and neck cancer. Both conserved end residues are part of each CDR3. Each record gives: clone size, V gene, J gene, D gene, CDR3 DNA, CDR3 protein. D genes are given only for firm matches. A row's size may be missing; if present it is once, few, many or a size class.

>.|TRBV5-8|TRBJ2-3|.
TGTGCCAGCAGCTCGGGGTCCCTTGGCACAGATACGCAGTATTTT
CASSSGSLGTDTQYF
>.|TRBV10-3|TRBJ1-2|TRBD1
TGTGCCATCAACCCGGGACAGGGGTTCTATGGCTACACCTTC
CAINPGQGFYGYTF
>.|TRBV7-8|TRBJ1-1|.
TGTGCCAGCAGTTTTGTTGGGGGGTTTAGTTCGGCTTTCTTT
CASSFVGGFSSAFF
>.|TRBV7-6|TRBJ2-1|.
TGTGCCAGCAGCTTAGCGCTCGCCGGGAGTGGGCAAAACAATGAGCAGTTCTTC
CASSLALAGSGQNNEQFF
>.|TRBV4-2|TRBJ1-1|.
TGTGCCAGCAGCCAAGAGGTTGGGGGTCCGCGTACCGAAGCTTTCTTT
CASSQEVGGPRTEAFF
>few|TRBV16|TRBJ2-1|.
TGTGCCAGCAGCCAGTCGACAGGCTTCGGTGAGCAGTTCTTC
CASSQSTGFGEQFF
>.|TRBV7-2|TRBJ2-3|.
TGTGCCAGCACCCCAAGTCGGGGGATCACAGATACGCAGTATTTT
CASTPSRGITDTQYF
>.|TRBV12-3/TRBV12-4|TRBJ2-5|TRBD2
TGTGCCAGCAGTACCGGACTAGCGTCGGTGTACTTC
CASSTGLASVYF
>.|TRBV5-5|TRBJ2-5|.
TGTGCCAGCAGCCGATCCAGGGTGGCCGGGGAGACCCAGTACTTC
CASSRSRVAGETQYF
>.|TRBV4-3|TRBJ1-6|.
TGCGCCAGCAGCCAAGATGCTGAGACCTATAATTCACCCCTCCACTTT
CASSQDAETYNSPLHF
>.|TRBV7-3|TRBJ2-7|TRBD1
TGTGCCAGCAGCCCACGGACAGGGAACCCCCACGAGCAGTACTTC
CASSPRTGNPHEQYF
>.|TRBV28|TRBJ2-5|TRBD2
TGTGCCAGCAGCGCCGGGACTAGCGGGCGAGAGACCCAGTACTTC
CASSAGTSGRETQYF
>.|TRBV14|TRBJ1-4|TRBD1
TGTGCCAGCAGCCAAGTGACAGGGGACTTTGCAACTAATGAAAAACTGTTTTTT
CASSQVTGDFATNEKLFF
>.|TRBV27|TRBJ1-1|.
TGTGCCAGCAGTTTACCTCGGACAGTGAACACTGAAGCTTTCTTT
CASSLPRTVNTEAFF
>.|TRBV7-6|TRBJ2-6|.
TGTGCCAGCAGAAGACAGGGGGCCAACGTCCTGACTTTC
CASRRQGANVLTF
>.|TRBV5-1|TRBJ2-1|TRBD2
TGCGCCAGCAGCTTGGATACTAGCGGAAACAATGAGCAGTTCTTC
CASSLDTSGNNEQFF
>.|TRBV4-2|TRBJ1-3|.
TGTGCCAGCAGCCAAGAACTACAAGGGCTATCTGGAAACACCATATATTTT
CASSQELQGLSGNTIYF
>.|TRBV27|TRBJ1-1|.
TGTGCCAGCAGTTTACTTGGCCGACACCTGAACACTGAAGCTTTCTTT
CASSLLGRHLNTEAFF
>.|TRBV19|TRBJ2-7|.
TGTGCCAGTTCCCCCGAGACACGAGTCTACGAGCAGTACTTC
CASSPETRVYEQYF
>.|TRBV13|TRBJ2-2|TRBD1
TGTGCCAGCAGCTTAGTTCTCACAGGGGGCAACACCGGGGAGCTGTTTTTT
CASSLVLTGGNTGELFF
>.|TRBV3-1/TRBV3-2|TRBJ2-7|TRBD1
TGTGCCAGCACGGGACAGGGTAGATCCTACGAGCAGTACTTC
CASTGQGRSYEQYF
>.|TRBV6-2/TRBV6-3|TRBJ2-7|.
TGTGCCAGCAGTCCGGGACACTCAAGCTACGAGCAGTACTTC
CASSPGHSSYEQYF
>.|TRBV6-1|TRBJ2-7|.
TGTGCCAGCAGTGATACACAGGGCTCCTACGAGCAGTACTTC
CASSDTQGSYEQYF
>.|TRBV6-5|TRBJ1-1|.
TGTGCCAGCAGTTTGATCCAGGGTTTGAACACTGAAGCTTTCTTT
CASSLIQGLNTEAFF
>.|TRBV7-8|TRBJ2-1|TRBD2
TGTGCCAGCAGCTTAGCGCAAGCGGGAGATTTTAATGAGCAGTTCTTC
CASSLAQAGDFNEQFF
>.|TRBV6-5|TRBJ2-7|TRBD2
TGTGCCAGCAGTTACCGGCCTAGCGGGGAAACTGAGCAGTACTTC
CASSYRPSGETEQYF
>once|TRBV6-5|TRBJ2-7|TRBD2
TGTGCCAGCAGTTACTCGCCCAGCGGGAGTTACGAGCAGTACTTC
CASSYSPSGSYEQYF
>.|TRBV10-1|TRBJ2-2|.
TGCGCCAGCAGCGCTGGGCCGAACACCGGGGAGCTGTTTTTT
CASSAGPNTGELFF
>.|TRBV19|TRBJ1-2|.
TGTGCCAGTGTTGATGGACAGCGTTCTAACTATGGCTACACCTTC
CASVDGQRSNYGYTF
>once|TRBV7-3|TRBJ1-6|.
TGTGCCAGCAGCTTGGCGCAGAAGAATTCACCCCTCCACTTT
CASSLAQKNSPLHF
>once|TRBV10-1|TRBJ2-3|TRBD1
TGCGCCAGCAGTGAGTTCCCTCCGACAGGGGGCTTCGATACAGATACGCAGTATTTT
CASSEFPPTGGFDTDTQYF
>.|TRBV6-2/TRBV6-3|TRBJ2-5|TRBD2
TGTGCCAGCAGTTACGGGACTAGCGGGAGGGCAGAGACCCAGTACTTC
CASSYGTSGRAETQYF
>.|TRBV6-5|TRBJ1-3|.
TGTGCCAGCAGTTACGGCGCCTACTCTGGAAACACCATATATTTT
CASSYGAYSGNTIYF
>.|TRBV21-1|TRBJ2-1|.
TGTGCCAGCAGCAAAAGGAGACTAGCGGGATGGCCAGGATACAATGAGCAGTTCTTC
CASSKRRLAGWPGYNEQFF
>.|TRBV2|TRBJ2-1|TRBD1
TGTGCCAGCAGGGGGACAGGGAAAGCGACCTACAATGAGCAGTTCTTC
CASRGTGKATYNEQFF
>once|TRBV5-8|TRBJ1-1|TRBD1
TGTGCCAGCAGCTTGGTCCTGTGGACAGGGGGTGAAGCTTTCTTT
CASSLVLWTGGEAFF
>once|TRBV10-3|TRBJ2-3|.
TGTGCCATCAGTGAGTCTGCCAGGGTGACAGATACGCAGTATTTT
CAISESARVTDTQYF